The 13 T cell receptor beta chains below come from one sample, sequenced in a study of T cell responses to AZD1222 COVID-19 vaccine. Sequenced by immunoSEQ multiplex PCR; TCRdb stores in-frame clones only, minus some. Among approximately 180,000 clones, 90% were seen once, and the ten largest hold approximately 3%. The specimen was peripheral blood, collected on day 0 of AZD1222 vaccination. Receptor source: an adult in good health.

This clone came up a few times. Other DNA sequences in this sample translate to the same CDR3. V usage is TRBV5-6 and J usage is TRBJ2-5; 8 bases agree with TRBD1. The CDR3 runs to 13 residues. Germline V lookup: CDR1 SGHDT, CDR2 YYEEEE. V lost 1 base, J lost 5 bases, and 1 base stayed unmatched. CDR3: CASSLRTGETQYF. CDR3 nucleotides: TGTGCCAGCAGCTTGCGGACAGGGGAGACCCAGTACTTC.

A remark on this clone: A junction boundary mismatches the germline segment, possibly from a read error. DNA for the CDR3: TGCGCCAGCAGCACCCTCGGGGCAAGCGGGGACGGAGCCTTT. Translation: CASSTLGASGDGAF. The chain recombines TRBV5-1 with TRBJ1-1; perhaps TRBD1 as D (5 bases). The CDR3 has 14 residues. The germline gives CDR1 SGHRS, CDR2 YFSETQ.

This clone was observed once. CDR3 sequence reads: CATSDRGVRQYF. The CDR3 DNA is TGTGCCACCAGTGACAGGGGGGTTCGCCAGTATTTT. This chain uses TRBV24-1 with TRBJ2-3; tentative D call: TRBD1 (7 bases). V gave up 4 bases and J gave up 12 bases, with 13 bases separating them. This CDR3 has 12 amino acids. Germline loops: CDR1 KGHDR, CDR2 SFDVKD.

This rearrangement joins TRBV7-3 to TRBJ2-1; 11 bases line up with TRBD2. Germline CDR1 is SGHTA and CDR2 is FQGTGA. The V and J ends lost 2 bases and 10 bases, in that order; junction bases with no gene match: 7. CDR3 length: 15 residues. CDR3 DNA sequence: TGTGCCAGCAGCTTATCTAGCGGGGGGTCCTTGGAGCAGTTCTTC. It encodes CASSLSSGGSLEQFF. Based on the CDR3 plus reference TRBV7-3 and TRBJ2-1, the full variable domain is GAGVSQTPSNKVTEKGKYVELRCDPISGHTALYWYRQSLGQGPEFLIYFQGTGAADDSGLPNDRFFAVRPEGSVSTLKIQRTERGDSAVYLCASSLSSGGSLEQFFGPGTRLTVL.

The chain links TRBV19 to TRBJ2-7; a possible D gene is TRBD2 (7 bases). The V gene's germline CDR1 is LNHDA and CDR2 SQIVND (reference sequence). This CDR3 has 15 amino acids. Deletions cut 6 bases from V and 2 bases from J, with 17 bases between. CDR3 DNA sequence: TGTGCCAGTAGCGACACGGGGGGCTCAACCTACGAGCAGTACTTC. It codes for CASSDTGGSTYEQYF.

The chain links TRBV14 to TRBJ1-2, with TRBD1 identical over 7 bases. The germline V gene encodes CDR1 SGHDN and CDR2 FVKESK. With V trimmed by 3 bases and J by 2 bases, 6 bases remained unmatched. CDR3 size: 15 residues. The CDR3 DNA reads TGTGCCAGCAGCCATACCGGGACAGTGAACTATGGCTACACCTTC. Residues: CASSHTGTVNYGYTF.

The CDR3 protein is CSVKPGVGTQYF. The CDR3 DNA reads as TGCAGCGTTAAACCCGGGGTGGGGACCCAGTACTTC. J is TRBJ2-5 and V is TRBV29-1; D may be TRBD2 (5 bases). Germline V gene sequence: CDR1 SQVTM, CDR2 ANQGSEA. This CDR3 comprises 12 residues. V gave up 5 bases and J gave up 7 bases, with 14 bases separating them.

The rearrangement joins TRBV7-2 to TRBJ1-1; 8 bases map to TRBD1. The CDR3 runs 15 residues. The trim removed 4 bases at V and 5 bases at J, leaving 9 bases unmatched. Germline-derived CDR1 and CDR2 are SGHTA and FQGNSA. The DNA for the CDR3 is TGTGCCAGCAGCTCGAACCCAGGGGGCGGGACTGAAGCTTTCTTT. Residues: CASSSNPGGGTEAFF. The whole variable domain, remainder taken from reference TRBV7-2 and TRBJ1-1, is GAGVSQSPSNKVTEKGKDVELRCDPISGHTALYWYRQSLGQGLEFLIYFQGNSAPDKSGLPSDRFSAERTGGSVSTLTIQRTQQEDSAVYLCASSSNPGGGTEAFFGQGTRLTVV.

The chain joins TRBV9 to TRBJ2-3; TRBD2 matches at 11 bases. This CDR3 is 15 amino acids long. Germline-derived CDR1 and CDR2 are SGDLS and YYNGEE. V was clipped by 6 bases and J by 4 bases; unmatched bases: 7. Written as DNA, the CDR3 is TGTGCCAGCAAGGCTAGCGGGGGGAGTGCAGATACGCAGTATTTT. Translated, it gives CASKASGGSADTQYF. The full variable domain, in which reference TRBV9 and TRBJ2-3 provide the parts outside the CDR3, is DSGVTQTPKHLITATGQRVTLRCSPRSGDLSVYWYQQSLDQGLQFLIQYYNGEERAKGNILERFSAQQFPDLHSELNLSSLELGDSALYFCASKASGGSADTQYFGPGTRLTVL.

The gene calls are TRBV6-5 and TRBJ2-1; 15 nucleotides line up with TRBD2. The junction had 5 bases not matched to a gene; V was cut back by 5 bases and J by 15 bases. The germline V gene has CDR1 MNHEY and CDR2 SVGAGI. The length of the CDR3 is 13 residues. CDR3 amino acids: CASSPGLAGGRFF. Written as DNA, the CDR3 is TGTGCCAGCAGTCCCGGACTAGCGGGGGGGAGGTTCTTC.

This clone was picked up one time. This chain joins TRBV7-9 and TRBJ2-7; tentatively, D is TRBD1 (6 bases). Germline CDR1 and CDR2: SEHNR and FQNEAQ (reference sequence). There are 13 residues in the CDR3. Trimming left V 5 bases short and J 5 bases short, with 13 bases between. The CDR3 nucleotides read TGTGCCAGCAGCCCCAGGGGTACCCACGAGCAGTACTTC. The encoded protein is CASSPRGTHEQYF.

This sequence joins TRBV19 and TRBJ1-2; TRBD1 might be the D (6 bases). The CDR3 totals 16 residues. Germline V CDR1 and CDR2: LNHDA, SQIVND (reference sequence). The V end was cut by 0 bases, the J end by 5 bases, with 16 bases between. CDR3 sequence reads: CASSIDQPRGSYGYTF. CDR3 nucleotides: TGTGCCAGTAGTATAGACCAGCCCAGGGGTTCATATGGCTACACCTTC.

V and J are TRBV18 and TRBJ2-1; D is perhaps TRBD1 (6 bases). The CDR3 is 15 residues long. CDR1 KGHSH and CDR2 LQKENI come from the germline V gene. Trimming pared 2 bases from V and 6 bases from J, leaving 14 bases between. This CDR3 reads CASSPSGTSLNEQFF. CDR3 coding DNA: TGTGCCAGCTCACCATCCGGGACATCACTCAATGAGCAGTTCTTC.